This T cell receptor beta chain was obtained from a study of post-analysis software for immune sequencing data. Tagging with unique molecular identifiers was a feature of the TCR beta cDNA libraries. From the PCR reads, TCRdb called clonotypes with MiXCR, one entry per CDR3 protein. The table records roughly 400,000 distinct CDR3 sequences, approximately 37% of them present only once. The V end was cut by 3 bases, the J end by 6 bases, with 20 bases between. This CDR3 contains 16 residues. The germline V gene has CDR1 SGHDT and CDR2 YYEEEE. This clonotype has only a few counts. What it recognizes is unknown. The study's findings and limits: About five TRBV segments appeared more often in patients than in controls, and TRBV5-6, TRBV5-1 and TRBV20-1 were among these.

The sample taken for sequencing was blood. The chain has TRBV5-6 and TRBJ2-3, with D tentatively TRBD1 (5 bases). The receptor's source is a girl aged 2 to 9 with multiple sclerosis. The CDR3 sequence is CASSSLGQPPGDTQYF. The CDR3 nucleotides are TGTGCCAGCAGCTCACTTGGACAACCTCCAGGGGATACGCAGTATTTT.